A selection of T cell receptor beta chains follows, all from one sample in a study of shared clonotypes between healthy human individuals. Using immunoSEQ multiplex PCR, the repertoire was profiled, and TCRdb retains in-frame clones only, with some absent. This table has 2 million to 3 million clones, over 85% appearing once. The sequencing input was naive CD4+ T cells from PBMCs. The receptors stem from a young man in good health. Some clones in this sample may be carry-over from other donors' samples. Each CDR3 is given with its conserved first and last residue. The D gene is left open where the match is weak. Not every row has a clone size; where given, it reads once, few, many or a size class.

TRBV29-1	once	.	TRBJ2-7	TGCAGCGTTGAACCCTCACAAGGGGGCGAGCAGTACTTC	CSVEPSQGGEQYF
TRBV7-9	once	TRBD2	TRBJ2-3	TGTGCCAGCAGCCCCCCAGGGCTAGCGGATGCCTCCACAGATACGCAGTATTTT	CASSPPGLADASTDTQYF
TRBV7-2	.	TRBD1	TRBJ2-7	TGTGCCAGCAGCTCCTCCGGGACAGAGCCCTACGAGCAGTACTTC	CASSSSGTEPYEQYF
TRBV2	.	.	TRBJ2-7	TGTGCCGGGGCGGACGACTCCGGCGGGTACGAGCAGTACTTC	CAGADDSGGYEQYF
TRBV7-7	.	TRBD2	TRBJ2-7	TGTGCCAGCAGCCCTAGCGGGAGGCCCCACGAGCAGTACTTC	CASSPSGRPHEQYF
TRBV29-1	.	TRBD2	TRBJ2-3	TGCAGCGTTTCGGGCGGGAGGAGCACAGATACGCAGTATTTT	CSVSGGRSTDTQYF
TRBV5-1	.	TRBD2	TRBJ2-1	TGCGCCAGCAGCTTGGGGACTAGCATCAATGAGCAGTTCTTC	CASSLGTSINEQFF
TRBV28	.	.	TRBJ1-1	TGTGCCAGCAGTGAGTCAGGGGAGGGAGCTTTCTTT	CASSESGEGAFF
TRBV9	.	.	TRBJ2-3	TGTGCCAGCAGCGTGGCTAGCCCTGGGACGCAGTATTTT	CASSVASPGTQYF
TRBV5-4	.	TRBD2	TRBJ2-7	TGTGCCAGCAGCCCCCGGGGGGTATACGAGCAGTACTTC	CASSPRGVYEQYF
TRBV28	.	.	TRBJ1-4	TGTGCCAGCAGTTCAGTTAGGAGACAACTGTTTTTT	CASSSVRRQLFF
TRBV7-9	.	.	TRBJ1-2	TGTGCCAGCAGCTCGTCAGGGGATGGCTACACCTTC	CASSSSGDGYTF
TRBV15	once	TRBD2	TRBJ2-7	TGTGCCACCAGCAGGAAAGCGGGAGAAACCTACGAGCAGTACTTC	CATSRKAGETYEQYF
TRBV7-3	.	.	TRBJ2-2	TGTGCCAGCAGCCCCTTCCCCGGCAGCGCGAACACCGGGGAGCTGTTTTTT	CASSPFPGSANTGELFF
TRBV6-6	.	TRBD2	TRBJ2-7	TGTGCCAGCAGTTACCCCCTAGCGGCCACCTACGAGCAGTACTTC	CASSYPLAATYEQYF
TRBV25-1	.	.	TRBJ1-3	TGTGCCAGCAGTGGTGAAAATTACTCTGGAAACACCATATATTTT	CASSGENYSGNTIYF
TRBV18	.	.	TRBJ1-4	TGTGCCAGCTCACCCTCTAAACAGGGAGGGGAAAAACTGTTTTTT	CASSPSKQGGEKLFF
TRBV7-9	.	.	TRBJ2-7	TGTGCCAGCAGCTTAGCGCGTCAAGGCGAGCAGTACTTC	CASSLARQGEQYF
TRBV27	.	TRBD1	TRBJ1-5	TGTGCCAGCAGTGACAGGGGCCAGCCCCAGCATTTT	CASSDRGQPQHF
TRBV19	.	TRBD1	TRBJ1-3	TGTGCCAGTAGCACGACAGGGAACTCTGGAAACACCATATATTTT	CASSTTGNSGNTIYF